The entry below gives a single TCR beta chain sequence along with its context. The source of the sample is a study of blood T cell repertoires in COVID-19. Across the study: Some COVID-19 samples were acute and others convalescent; all came from the United States, Italy and Spain. T cells, B-cell-depleted T cells, or PBMCs supplied cDNA or gDNA.

The germline CDR1 and CDR2 sequences are SNHLY and FYNNEI. The CDR3 sequence is 14 residues long. V shed 6 bases and J 1 base; nucleotides not matched to a gene: 5. Per the authors' pipeline: Reference gene primer amplification gave estimated nucleated cell counts. Produced via immunoSEQ multiplex PCR; TCRdb's table is partial and in-frame only. V, J and clone size are those of that table, while D and trimming were read from the DNA. The sample includes 46,000 or so clones, more than 90% of them seen just once. The source is a man aged 70 or older with active COVID-19. This sequence joins TRBV2 and TRBJ1-1; 7 bases match TRBD1. The sequenced material came from peripheral blood. CDR3 nucleotides: TGTGCCAGCAGACCCACAGGGGCGAACACTGAAGCTTTCTTT. This gives the protein CASRPTGANTEAFF.